The clone carrying this TCR beta chain appeared a single time. The record originates from a study of shared clonotypes between healthy human individuals. Naive CD8 cells comprised CD45RO-negative, CCR7-positively selected cells, excluding terminally differentiated effector memory CD45RA+ cells. The assay was immunoSEQ multiplex PCR, and TCRdb's table has in-frame clones only and misses some. Seen here are under 2,000,000 clones, roughly 95% observed once, and the top ten hold less than 1.5%. This sequence originates from a man younger than 35 in good health. Sequencing input: naive CD8+ T cells sorted from blood.

CDR3 amino acids: CASSSDRGHEQYF. For the CDR3, the DNA is TGTGCCAGCAGCTCGGACAGGGGGCACGAGCAGTACTTC. This sequence joins TRBV7-6 and TRBJ2-7; 11 nucleotides align to TRBD1. Per the germline V gene, CDR1 is SGHVS and CDR2 is FNYEAQ. This CDR3 has 13 residues. The V segment lost 4 bases and the J segment 5 bases; nucleotides outside the gene matches: 1.